The T cell receptor beta chain described here comes from a study of T cell responses to AZD1222 COVID-19 vaccine. Overall study context: Pooling covered second doses at about 4 or about 12 weeks.

Between the trimmed V and J ends, which lost 1 base and 0 bases, there was a span of 15 bases. Germline V gene lookup returns CDR1 LGHNA and CDR2 YNFKEQ. This CDR3 is 17 amino acids long. Measured with immunoSEQ multiplex PCR; TCRdb has only the in-frame clones, and not every one. The sample holds 150,000 or so clones, approximately 94% seen once. Regarding the study as a whole: Donors were chiefly white British, with a greater number of females, and clonal diversity was perhaps underestimated. CD4 TCRs associated with vaccination spanned spike, dominating at 160-218 and 743-854.

As for this clone: Its antigen remains unidentified.

The chain couples TRBV4-2 to TRBJ1-2; D uncertain. The input for sequencing was peripheral blood, taken on day 0 of AZD1222 vaccination. The sequence was obtained from an adult in good health. CDR3 residues: CASSQGMLRVSNYGYTF. CDR3 coding DNA: TGTGCCAGCAGCCAAGGCATGTTGCGGGTCTCTAACTATGGCTACACCTTC.